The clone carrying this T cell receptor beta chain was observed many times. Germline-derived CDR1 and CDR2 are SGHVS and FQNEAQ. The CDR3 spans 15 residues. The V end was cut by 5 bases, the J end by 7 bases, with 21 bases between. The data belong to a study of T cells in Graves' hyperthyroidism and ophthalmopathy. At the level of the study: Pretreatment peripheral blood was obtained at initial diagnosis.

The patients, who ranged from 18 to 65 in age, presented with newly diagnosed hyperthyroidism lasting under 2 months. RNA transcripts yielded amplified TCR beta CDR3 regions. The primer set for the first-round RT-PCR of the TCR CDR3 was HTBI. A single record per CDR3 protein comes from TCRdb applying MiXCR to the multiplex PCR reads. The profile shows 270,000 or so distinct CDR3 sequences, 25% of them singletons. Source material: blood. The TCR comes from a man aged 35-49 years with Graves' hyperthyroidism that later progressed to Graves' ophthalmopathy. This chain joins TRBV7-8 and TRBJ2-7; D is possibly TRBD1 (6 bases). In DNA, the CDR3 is TGTGCCAGCAGCCCTCGACAGGCCCTAGGGGTAGAGCAGTACTTC. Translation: CASSPRQALGVEQYF.